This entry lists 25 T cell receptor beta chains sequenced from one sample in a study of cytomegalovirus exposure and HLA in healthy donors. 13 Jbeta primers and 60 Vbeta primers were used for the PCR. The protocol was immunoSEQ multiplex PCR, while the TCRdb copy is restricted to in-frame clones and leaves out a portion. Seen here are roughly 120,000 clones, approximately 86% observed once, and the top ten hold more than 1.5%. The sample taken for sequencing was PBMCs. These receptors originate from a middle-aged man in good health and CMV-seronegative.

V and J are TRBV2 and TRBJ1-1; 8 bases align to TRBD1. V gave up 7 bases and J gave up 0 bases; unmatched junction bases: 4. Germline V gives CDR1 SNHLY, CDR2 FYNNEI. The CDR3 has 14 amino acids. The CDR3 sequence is CASTRDRLNTEAFF. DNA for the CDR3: TGTGCCAGCACAAGGGACAGGCTGAACACTGAAGCTTTCTTT.

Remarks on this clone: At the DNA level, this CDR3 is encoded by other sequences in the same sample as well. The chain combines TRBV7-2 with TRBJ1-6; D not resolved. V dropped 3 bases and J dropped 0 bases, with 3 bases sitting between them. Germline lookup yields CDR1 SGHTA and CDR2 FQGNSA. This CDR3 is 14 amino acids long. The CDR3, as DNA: TGTGCCAGCAGCTTGAGCTCCTATAATTCACCCCTCCACTTT. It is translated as CASSLSSYNSPLHF.

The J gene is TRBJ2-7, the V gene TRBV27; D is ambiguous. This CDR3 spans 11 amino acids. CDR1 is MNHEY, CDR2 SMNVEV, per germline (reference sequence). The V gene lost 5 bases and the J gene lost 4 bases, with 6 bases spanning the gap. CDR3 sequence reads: CASSTGYEQYF. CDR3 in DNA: TGTGCCAGCAGTACCGGGTACGAGCAGTACTTC.

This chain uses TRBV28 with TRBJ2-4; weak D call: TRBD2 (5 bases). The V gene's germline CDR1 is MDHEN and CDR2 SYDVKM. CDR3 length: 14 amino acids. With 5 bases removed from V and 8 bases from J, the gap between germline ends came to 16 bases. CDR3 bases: TGTGCCAGCAGTCCCCGACGGCAAGCGGACATTCAGTACTTC. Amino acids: CASSPRRQADIQYF.

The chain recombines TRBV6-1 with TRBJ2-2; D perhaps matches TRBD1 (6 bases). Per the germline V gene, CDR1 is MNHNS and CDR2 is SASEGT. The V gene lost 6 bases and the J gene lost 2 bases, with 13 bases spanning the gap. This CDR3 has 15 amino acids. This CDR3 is CASSRDTRNTGELFF. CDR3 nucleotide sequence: TGTGCCAGCAGCCGGGACACCCGAAACACCGGGGAGCTGTTTTTT.

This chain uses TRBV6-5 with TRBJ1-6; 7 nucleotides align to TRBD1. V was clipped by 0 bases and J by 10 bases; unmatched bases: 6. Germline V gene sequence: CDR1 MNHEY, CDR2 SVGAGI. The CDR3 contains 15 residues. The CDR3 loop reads CASSYSGTEISPLHF. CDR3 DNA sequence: TGTGCCAGCAGTTACTCCGGGACAGAGATCTCACCCCTCCACTTT.

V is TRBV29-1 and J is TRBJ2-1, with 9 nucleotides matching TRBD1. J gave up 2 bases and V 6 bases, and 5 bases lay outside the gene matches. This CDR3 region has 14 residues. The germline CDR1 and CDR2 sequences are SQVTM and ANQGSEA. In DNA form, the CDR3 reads TGCAGCGTCGACCGGACAGGGGCCTACAATGAGCAGTTCTTC. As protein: CSVDRTGAYNEQFF.

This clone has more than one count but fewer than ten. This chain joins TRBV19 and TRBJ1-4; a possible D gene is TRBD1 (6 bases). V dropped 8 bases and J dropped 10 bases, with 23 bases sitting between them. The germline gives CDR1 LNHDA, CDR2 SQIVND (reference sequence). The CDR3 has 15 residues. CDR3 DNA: TGTGCCAGTTCACCCGGCAGGGGCGATTTACGAAAACTGTTTTTT. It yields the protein CASSPGRGDLRKLFF.

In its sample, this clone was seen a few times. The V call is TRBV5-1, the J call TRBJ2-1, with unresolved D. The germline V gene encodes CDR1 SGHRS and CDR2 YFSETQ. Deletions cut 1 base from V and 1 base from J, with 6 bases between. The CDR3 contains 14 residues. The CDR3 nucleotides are TGCGCCAGCAGCTTGTACGAGTCCTACAATGAGCAGTTCTTC. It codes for CASSLYESYNEQFF.

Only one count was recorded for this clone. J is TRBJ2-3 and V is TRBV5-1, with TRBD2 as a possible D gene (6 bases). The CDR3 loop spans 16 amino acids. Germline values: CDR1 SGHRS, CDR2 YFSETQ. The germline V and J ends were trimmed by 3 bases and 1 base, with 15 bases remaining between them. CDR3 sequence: CASSWSPERGTDTQYF. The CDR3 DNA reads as TGCGCCAGCAGCTGGAGTCCAGAGCGGGGCACAGATACGCAGTATTTT.

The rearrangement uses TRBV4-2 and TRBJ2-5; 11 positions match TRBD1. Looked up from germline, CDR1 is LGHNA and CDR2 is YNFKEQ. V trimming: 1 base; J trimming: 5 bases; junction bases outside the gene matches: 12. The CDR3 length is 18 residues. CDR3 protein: CASSQGEKSDRGRETQYF. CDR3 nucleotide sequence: TGTGCCAGCAGCCAAGGGGAGAAATCGGACAGGGGGCGGGAGACCCAGTACTTC.

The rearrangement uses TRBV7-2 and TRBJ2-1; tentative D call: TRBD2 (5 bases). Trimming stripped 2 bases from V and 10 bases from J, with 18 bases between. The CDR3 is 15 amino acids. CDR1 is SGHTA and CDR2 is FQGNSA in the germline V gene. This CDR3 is CASSLTITIASEQFF. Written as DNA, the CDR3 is TGTGCCAGCAGCTTAACCATCACCATAGCGTCAGAGCAGTTCTTC.

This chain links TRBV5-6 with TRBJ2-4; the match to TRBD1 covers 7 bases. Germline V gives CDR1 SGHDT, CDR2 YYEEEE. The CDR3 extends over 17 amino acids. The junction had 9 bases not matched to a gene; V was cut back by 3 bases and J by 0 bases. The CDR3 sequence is CASSSGQERLAKNIQYF. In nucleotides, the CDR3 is TGTGCCAGCAGCTCCGGACAGGAGAGACTAGCCAAAAACATTCAGTACTTC.

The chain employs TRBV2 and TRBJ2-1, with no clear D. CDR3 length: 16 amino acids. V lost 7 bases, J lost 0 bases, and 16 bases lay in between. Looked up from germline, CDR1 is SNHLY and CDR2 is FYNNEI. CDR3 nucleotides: TGTGCCAGCAACGGTCTAACAGCCAGCTCCTACAATGAGCAGTTCTTC. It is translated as CASNGLTASSYNEQFF.

The CDR3 spells CVRSLAPMFLGGGTGELFF. DNA for the CDR3: TGTGTCAGAAGCTTAGCACCCATGTTTTTGGGGGGAGGGACCGGGGAGCTGTTTTTT. The chain recombines TRBV7-5 with TRBJ2-2; TRBD2 is taken as the D call from the table, unchecked against the DNA. TRBV7-5 is annotated as a pseudogene. The CDR3 is 19 amino acids.

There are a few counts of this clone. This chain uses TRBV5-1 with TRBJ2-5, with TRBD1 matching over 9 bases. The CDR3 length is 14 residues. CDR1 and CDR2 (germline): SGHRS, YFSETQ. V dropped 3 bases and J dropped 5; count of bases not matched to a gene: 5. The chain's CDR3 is CASSSTGGRETQYF. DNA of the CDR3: TGCGCCAGCAGCTCCACAGGGGGCAGGGAGACCCAGTACTTC.

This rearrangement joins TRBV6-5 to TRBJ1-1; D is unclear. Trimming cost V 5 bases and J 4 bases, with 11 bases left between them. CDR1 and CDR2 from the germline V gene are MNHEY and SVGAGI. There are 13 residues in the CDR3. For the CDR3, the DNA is TGTGCCAGCAGTGACCACCGGGGCACTGAAGCTTTCTTT. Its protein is CASSDHRGTEAFF.

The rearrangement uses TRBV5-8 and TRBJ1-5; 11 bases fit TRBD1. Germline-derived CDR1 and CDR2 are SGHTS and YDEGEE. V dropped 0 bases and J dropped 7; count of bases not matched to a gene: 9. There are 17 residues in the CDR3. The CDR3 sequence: CASSLGFGQGARQPQHF. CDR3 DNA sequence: TGTGCCAGCAGCTTGGGTTTTGGACAGGGGGCAAGGCAGCCCCAGCATTTT.

The CDR3 loop is CSVRTSSNQPQHF. The CDR3 region has the DNA TGCAGCGTCCGCACATCTAGCAATCAGCCCCAGCATTTT. The rearrangement joins TRBV29-1 to TRBJ1-5; D is uncertain. Between the trimmed V and J ends, which lost 6 bases and 0 bases, there was a span of 9 bases. Per the germline V gene, CDR1 is SQVTM and CDR2 is ANQGSEA. The CDR3 contains 13 residues.

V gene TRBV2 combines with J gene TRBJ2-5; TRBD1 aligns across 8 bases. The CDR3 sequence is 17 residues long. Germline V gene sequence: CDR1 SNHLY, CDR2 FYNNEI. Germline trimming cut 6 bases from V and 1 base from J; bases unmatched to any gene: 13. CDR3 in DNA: TGTGCCAGCAGCACCGCTATGTCCGGGACAGGCCAAGAGACCCAGTACTTC. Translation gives CASSTAMSGTGQETQYF.

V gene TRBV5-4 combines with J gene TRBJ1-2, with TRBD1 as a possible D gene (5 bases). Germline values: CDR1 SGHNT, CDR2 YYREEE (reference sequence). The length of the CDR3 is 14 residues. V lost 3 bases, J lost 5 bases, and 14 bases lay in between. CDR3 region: CASSSLGGGYGYTF. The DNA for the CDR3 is TGTGCCAGCAGCTCCTTGGGGGGAGGATATGGCTACACCTTC. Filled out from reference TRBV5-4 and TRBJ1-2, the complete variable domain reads ETGVTQSPTHLIKTRGQQVTLRCSSQSGHNTVSWYQQALGQGPQFIFQYYREEENGRGNFPPRFSGLQFPNYSSELNVNALELDDSALYLCASSSLGGGYGYTFGSGTRLTVV.

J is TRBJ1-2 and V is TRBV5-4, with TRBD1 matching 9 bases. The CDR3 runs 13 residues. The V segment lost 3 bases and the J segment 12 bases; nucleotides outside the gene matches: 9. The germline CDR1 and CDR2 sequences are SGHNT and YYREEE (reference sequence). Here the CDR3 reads CASSYGTGITHTF. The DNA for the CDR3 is TGTGCCAGCAGCTACGGGACAGGGATAACCCACACCTTC.

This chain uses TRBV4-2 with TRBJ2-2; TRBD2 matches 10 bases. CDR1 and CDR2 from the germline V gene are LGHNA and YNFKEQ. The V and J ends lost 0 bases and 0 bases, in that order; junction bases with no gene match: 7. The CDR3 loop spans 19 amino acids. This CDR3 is CASSQEKASGGSNTGELFF. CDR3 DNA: TGTGCCAGCAGCCAAGAAAAGGCTAGCGGGGGCTCGAACACCGGGGAGCTGTTTTTT.

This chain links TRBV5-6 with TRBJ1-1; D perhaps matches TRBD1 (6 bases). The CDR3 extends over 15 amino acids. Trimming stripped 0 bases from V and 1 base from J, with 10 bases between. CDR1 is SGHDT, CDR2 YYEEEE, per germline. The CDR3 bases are TGTGCCAGCAGCTTGGTCGGCAGGGGGAACACTGAAGCTTTCTTT. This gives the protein CASSLVGRGNTEAFF.

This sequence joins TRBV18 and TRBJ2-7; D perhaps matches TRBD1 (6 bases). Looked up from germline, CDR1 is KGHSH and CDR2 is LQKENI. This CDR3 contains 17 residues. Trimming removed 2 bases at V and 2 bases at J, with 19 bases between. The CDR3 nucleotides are TGTGCCAGCTCACCAATAACACGCAAATGGGGGCCCTACGAGCAGTACTTC. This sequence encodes CASSPITRKWGPYEQYF.